Listed below are T cell receptor beta chains from one sample, sequenced in a study of blood T cell repertoires in COVID-19. Libraries were prepared by immunoSEQ multiplex PCR; TCRdb keeps only in-frame clonotypes and omits some of them. The top ten hold around 7% of the sample, which has about 150,000 clones, 84% seen once. Material for sequencing was PBMCs or T cells enriched from blood (not recorded which). The receptor set was obtained from a man between 50 and 59 years old who had recovered from COVID-19. Both conserved end residues are part of each CDR3. Fields, in order: V gene, D gene, clone size, J gene, CDR3 DNA, CDR3 protein. The D gene is left open where the match is weak. The listing skips clone size in some rows; elsewhere it reads once, few, many or a size class.

v_call: TRBV2; d_call: TRBD2; clone_size: -; j_call: TRBJ2-3; cdr3_nt: TGTGCCAGCAGTCCACAAGCGGGGGCGATTAGCACAGATACGCAGTATTTT; cdr3_aa: CASSPQAGAISTDTQYF
v_call: TRBV11-1; d_call: TRBD1; clone_size: few; j_call: TRBJ1-2; cdr3_nt: TGTGCCAGCAGCCCAGACAGGGCTAACTATGGCTACACCTTC; cdr3_aa: CASSPDRANYGYTF
v_call: TRBV5-1; d_call: -; clone_size: -; j_call: TRBJ2-7; cdr3_nt: TGCGCCAGCAGCTTAAACACAGGGTTTTACGAGCAGTACTTC; cdr3_aa: CASSLNTGFYEQYF
v_call: TRBV10-3; d_call: -; clone_size: -; j_call: TRBJ2-1; cdr3_nt: TGTGCCATCAGTGACATCAGGGTCAATGAGCAGTTCTTC; cdr3_aa: CAISDIRVNEQFF
v_call: TRBV18; d_call: TRBD1; clone_size: -; j_call: TRBJ2-5; cdr3_nt: TGTGCCAGCTCCCCGAGCAGGGGGCAGGAGACCCAGTACTTC; cdr3_aa: CASSPSRGQETQYF
v_call: TRBV7-9; d_call: TRBD1; clone_size: -; j_call: TRBJ1-4; cdr3_nt: TGTGCCAGCAGCCAACTCCCGGGACAGGGATTGACTAATGAAAAACTGTTTTTT; cdr3_aa: CASSQLPGQGLTNEKLFF
v_call: TRBV7-9; d_call: -; clone_size: -; j_call: TRBJ1-5; cdr3_nt: TGTGCCAGCAGCTTCTCGGACGGGGTAGCCCAGCATTTT; cdr3_aa: CASSFSDGVAQHF
v_call: TRBV19; d_call: -; clone_size: -; j_call: TRBJ1-5; cdr3_nt: TGTGCCAGTAGTATAAAGGAGGCACGAGGGAATCAGCCCCAGCATTTT; cdr3_aa: CASSIKEARGNQPQHF
v_call: TRBV7-9; d_call: -; clone_size: -; j_call: TRBJ2-2; cdr3_nt: TGTGCCAGCAGCTTACAGCGAACGGGAGAAAACACCGGGGAGCTGTTTTTT; cdr3_aa: CASSLQRTGENTGELFF
v_call: TRBV2; d_call: -; clone_size: -; j_call: TRBJ2-7; cdr3_nt: TGTGCCAGCAGTGGGAGGGCCGGTTCCTCCTACGAGCAGTACTTC; cdr3_aa: CASSGRAGSSYEQYF
v_call: TRBV5-1; d_call: -; clone_size: -; j_call: TRBJ1-6; cdr3_nt: TGCGCCAGCAGCCCCCAGGGTTCCTATAATTCACCCCTCCACTTT; cdr3_aa: CASSPQGSYNSPLHF
v_call: TRBV4-1; d_call: TRBD2; clone_size: -; j_call: TRBJ2-2; cdr3_nt: TGCGCCAGCAGCCAAGGGGGCGGGGGGAGCACCGGGGAGCTGTTTTTT; cdr3_aa: CASSQGGGGSTGELFF
v_call: TRBV30; d_call: TRBD1; clone_size: once; j_call: TRBJ2-7; cdr3_nt: TGTGCCTGGAGTCCACAGGGGCCCCCCTACGAGCAGTACTTC; cdr3_aa: CAWSPQGPPYEQYF
v_call: TRBV2; d_call: TRBD1; clone_size: once; j_call: TRBJ1-5; cdr3_nt: TGTGCCAGCAGTGCGGGACAGGGGTTCAATCAGCCCCAGCATTTT; cdr3_aa: CASSAGQGFNQPQHF
v_call: TRBV4-3; d_call: -; clone_size: -; j_call: TRBJ1-1; cdr3_nt: TGCGCCAGCAGCCAAGATTCTGGTCAGGGGTCGGCTTTCTTT; cdr3_aa: CASSQDSGQGSAFF
v_call: TRBV7-3; d_call: -; clone_size: -; j_call: TRBJ2-1; cdr3_nt: TGTGCCAGCAGCTTAACCGGACACGGGGGTCGAGGTGAGCAGTTCTTC; cdr3_aa: CASSLTGHGGRGEQFF
v_call: TRBV20-1; d_call: -; clone_size: -; j_call: TRBJ1-4; cdr3_nt: TGCAGTGCTAGTGCCGGGAATGAAAAACTGTTTTTT; cdr3_aa: CSASAGNEKLFF
v_call: TRBV15; d_call: -; clone_size: -; j_call: TRBJ1-3; cdr3_nt: TGTGCCACCAGCAGAGTAGGGGGAGGAAACACCATATATTTT; cdr3_aa: CATSRVGGGNTIYF
v_call: TRBV25-1; d_call: -; clone_size: -; j_call: TRBJ2-3; cdr3_nt: TGTGCCAGCAGTGAATTGGATGGGCTGCGTACAGATACGCAGTATTTT; cdr3_aa: CASSELDGLRTDTQYF
v_call: TRBV18; d_call: -; clone_size: -; j_call: TRBJ1-5; cdr3_nt: TGTGCCAGCTCACCACCGGGCCATAGCAATCAGCCCCAGCATTTT; cdr3_aa: CASSPPGHSNQPQHF
v_call: TRBV5-1; d_call: TRBD1; clone_size: -; j_call: TRBJ2-7; cdr3_nt: TGCGCCAGCAGCAGTGAGGGACAGGGTAATTACGAGCAGTACTTC; cdr3_aa: CASSSEGQGNYEQYF
v_call: TRBV4-2; d_call: -; clone_size: -; j_call: TRBJ1-2; cdr3_nt: TGTGCCAGCAGCCAAGACGAGGGGGTCGGTAGGTCGACCTTC; cdr3_aa: CASSQDEGVGRSTF
v_call: TRBV3-1/TRBV3-2; d_call: -; clone_size: -; j_call: TRBJ2-3; cdr3_nt: TGTGCCAGCAGCCCACGGGCCCGAGGGGATACGCAGTATTTT; cdr3_aa: CASSPRARGDTQYF
v_call: TRBV11-3; d_call: TRBD1; clone_size: -; j_call: TRBJ2-7; cdr3_nt: TGTGCCAGCACAGACCAGGGACAGACAGCCTACGTCGAGCAGTACTTC; cdr3_aa: CASTDQGQTAYVEQYF
v_call: TRBV27; d_call: -; clone_size: -; j_call: TRBJ1-6; cdr3_nt: TGTGCCAGCAGTTTATTCGGGGGTCGCTCCTATAATTCACCCCTCCACTTT; cdr3_aa: CASSLFGGRSYNSPLHF
v_call: TRBV29-1; d_call: TRBD1; clone_size: once; j_call: TRBJ1-1; cdr3_nt: TGCAGCGTTGAGGTTCAGGGGGTTCGGACTGAAGCTTTCTTT; cdr3_aa: CSVEVQGVRTEAFF
v_call: TRBV5-1; d_call: -; clone_size: -; j_call: TRBJ2-1; cdr3_nt: TGCGCCAGCAGCTTAACAGGGAACCGCCCATCCTACAATGAGCAGTTCTTC; cdr3_aa: CASSLTGNRPSYNEQFF
v_call: TRBV29-1; d_call: TRBD1; clone_size: -; j_call: TRBJ1-2; cdr3_nt: TGCAGCGTAAAGGGACAGGCAGCTAACTATGGCTACACCTTC; cdr3_aa: CSVKGQAANYGYTF